This T cell receptor beta chain was captured by sequencing in a study of blood T cell repertoires in COVID-19. For the study at large: The United States, Italy and Spain provided the acute and convalescent COVID-19 samples. The analysed material was cDNA or gDNA that came from T cells, B-cell-depleted T cells, or PBMCs.

Original analysis: It was from reference gene primer amplification that nucleated cell counts were estimated. Assay used: immunoSEQ multiplex PCR; TCRdb lists only in-frame clones, some missing. The V and J calls and the clone size are those of that table, but D and trimming were determined from the DNA. The data contain fewer than 400,000 clones, 90% of them seen just once; the ten biggest clones take up approximately 2.9%. Trimming at V came to 4 bases and at J to 2 bases, leaving 11 bases not matched to a gene. Germline V CDR1 and CDR2: MGHRA, YSYEKL. The CDR3 is 16 amino acids. The receptor was derived from a woman aged 30 to 39 with COVID-19, enrolled during active disease. V is TRBV4-1 and J is TRBJ2-7, with 7 bases matching TRBD2. The specimen was peripheral blood. CDR3 nucleotides: TGCGCCAGCAGCCTCCACCCGCAGGGAGGGACCTACGAGCAGTACTTC. Its translation is CASSLHPQGGTYEQYF.